Listed below are T cell receptor beta chains from one sample, sequenced in a study of patients and donors after allogeneic stem cell transplantation. TCRdb itself ran the RT-PCR reads through MiXCR, one entry per CDR3 protein. In the table there are 20,000 or so distinct CDR3 sequences, about 5% of which are singletons. The sequenced sample was blood, either unsorted or a sorted T cell fraction (not recorded which). These receptor sequences come from a human donor who was either an allogeneic HSCT recipient or a stem cell or donor lymphocyte infusion donor (not recorded which). It is not recorded whose cells these are; they may come from a transplant donor. Both conserved end residues are part of each CDR3. The D gene is left open where the match is weak. Size tells how often a clone was seen (once, few, many) or the class of an expanded clone, and some rows leave it out.

d_call	v_call	cdr3_length	j_call	clone_size	cdr3_aa	cdr3_nt
TRBD2	TRBV12-3/TRBV12-4	15	TRBJ2-3	many	CASSLSSGSTDTQYF	TGTGCCAGCAGTTTAAGTAGCGGGAGCACAGATACGCAGTATTTT
-	TRBV12-3/TRBV12-4	12	TRBJ1-2	many	CASSSKGYGYTF	TGTGCCAGCAGTTCAAAGGGCTATGGCTACACCTTC
-	TRBV19	13	TRBJ2-5	-	CASHPGVGETQYF	TGTGCCAGTCACCCTGGGGTGGGGGAGACCCAGTACTTC
TRBD1	TRBV20-1	14	TRBJ1-2	many	CSARDPRGQFDYTF	TGCAGTGCTAGAGATCCCAGGGGGCAGTTTGACTACACCTTC
TRBD1	TRBV7-9	17	TRBJ1-3	many	CASSSVSRGLQTYTIYF	TGTGCCAGCAGCTCAGTTTCCAGGGGGCTCCAAACGTACACCATATATTTT
-	TRBV5-6	14	TRBJ2-7	many	CASSLVAGSYEQYF	TGTGCCAGCAGCTTGGTTGCGGGCTCCTACGAGCAGTACTTC
-	TRBV7-8	13	TRBJ1-1	many	CASSLGAGTEAFF	TGTGCCAGCAGCTTAGGTGCGGGGACTGAAGCTTTCTTT
-	TRBV6-5	13	TRBJ2-5	few	CASSSASQETQYF	TGTGCCAGCAGTTCCGCTAGCCAAGAGACCCAGTACTTC
-	TRBV7-8	13	TRBJ1-5	medium-sized	CASSLAAGQPQHF	TGTGCCAGCAGCTTAGCGGCAGGTCAGCCCCAGCATTTT
TRBD2	TRBV18	14	TRBJ2-3	few	CASSRSGSTDTQYF	TGTGCCAGCTCCCGTAGCGGGAGCACAGATACGCAGTATTTT
TRBD2	TRBV9	17	TRBJ2-1	many	CASSGTSGAYSGNEQFF	TGTGCCAGCAGCGGGACTAGCGGGGCTTATTCTGGCAATGAGCAGTTCTTC
TRBD1	TRBV28	13	TRBJ1-1	many	CARWDRGNTEAFF	TGTGCCCGATGGGACAGGGGAAACACTGAAGCTTTCTTT
-	TRBV20-1	14	TRBJ1-1	few	CSASGGYGNTEAFF	TGCAGTGCAAGTGGGGGGTACGGGAACACTGAAGCTTTCTTT
TRBD1	TRBV7-9	14	TRBJ2-5	-	CASSLTGRQETQYF	TGTGCCAGCAGCCTGACAGGGCGGCAAGAGACCCAGTACTTC
-	TRBV25-1	15	TRBJ1-1	few	CASSEAEKRNTEAFF	TGTGCCAGCAGTGAGGCGGAAAAACGGAACACTGAAGCTTTCTTT
TRBD2	TRBV6-1	17	TRBJ2-5	many	CASRRLAGGKGGETQYF	TGTGCCAGCAGAAGACTAGCGGGGGGAAAGGGGGGAGAGACCCAGTACTTC
-	TRBV20-1	14	TRBJ2-7	many	CSARDLTAVSEQYF	TGCAGTGCTAGAGATCTAACTGCCGTGAGTGAGCAGTACTTC
-	TRBV7-9	13	TRBJ2-7	many	CASSLVSSSKQYF	TGTGCCAGCAGCTTAGTGTCCTCTTCGAAACAGTACTTC
TRBD1	TRBV7-2	14	TRBJ1-1	few	CASSSRQGSTEAFF	TGTGCCAGCAGCTCCCGACAGGGCTCTACTGAAGCTTTCTTT
-	TRBV10-3	17	TRBJ2-5	many	CAISEGFGGPGQETQYF	TGTGCCATCAGTGAGGGGTTTGGGGGGCCGGGACAAGAGACCCAGTACTTC
-	TRBV5-6	13	TRBJ2-5	many	CASSLERLETQYF	TGTGCCAGCAGCTTGGAAAGGTTGGAGACCCAGTACTTC
-	TRBV28	12	TRBJ1-2	many	CASSLRLYGYTF	TGTGCCAGCAGTTTACGGCTCTATGGCTACACCTTC
-	TRBV2	15	TRBJ2-1	medium-sized	CASSGTLRSYNEQFF	TGTGCCAGCAGTGGGACACTGCGCTCCTACAATGAGCAGTTCTTC
-	TRBV7-3	14	TRBJ1-1	many	CASSEGSGDTEAFF	TGTGCCAGCAGCGAAGGGAGCGGGGACACTGAAGCTTTCTTT
TRBD1	TRBV7-9	14	TRBJ2-7	-	CASSLGQGAYEQYF	TGTGCCAGCAGCCTGGGACAGGGGGCCTACGAGCAGTACTTC
-	TRBV11-3	12	TRBJ2-2	many	CASSLDAGELFF	TGTGCCAGCAGCTTAGACGCCGGGGAGCTGTTTTTT
-	TRBV4-1	14	TRBJ2-2	many	CASKAGPNTGELFF	TGCGCCAGCAAGGCAGGGCCGAACACCGGGGAGCTGTTTTTT
-	TRBV11-3	15	TRBJ2-5	-	CASSLVSGFGETQYF	TGTGCCAGCAGCTTAGTCTCGGGGTTCGGCGAGACCCAGTACTTC
TRBD2	TRBV9	14	TRBJ2-1	-	CASKPTSGSDEQFF	TGTGCCAGCAAACCGACTAGCGGGAGTGATGAGCAGTTCTTC
-	TRBV7-9	17	TRBJ1-2	many	CASSLEGRGALAYGYTF	TGTGCCAGCAGCTTAGAGGGCAGGGGTGCCCTGGCCTATGGCTACACCTTC
-	TRBV5-6	12	TRBJ1-5	many	CASSLGDQPQHF	TGTGCCAGCAGCTTGGGCGATCAGCCCCAGCATTTT
TRBD2	TRBV7-6	18	TRBJ2-5	few	CASSLVGGGSGGQETQYF	TGTGCCAGCAGCTTAGTCGGGGGAGGTAGCGGGGGACAAGAGACCCAGTACTTC
TRBD2	TRBV18	14	TRBJ2-5	-	CASSPTSGGETQYF	TGTGCCAGCTCACCAACTAGCGGGGGGGAGACCCAGTACTTC
TRBD2	TRBV18	17	TRBJ2-3	many	CASSPGLAGVITDTQYF	TGTGCCAGCTCACCCGGACTAGCGGGAGTGATCACAGATACGCAGTATTTT
TRBD1	TRBV20-1	16	TRBJ1-5	many	CSAEDRESVGNQPQHF	TGCAGTGCTGAGGACAGGGAATCAGTGGGCAATCAGCCCCAGCATTTT
-	TRBV9	12	TRBJ2-1	medium-sized	CASRGVTNEQFF	TGTGCCAGCAGAGGGGTTACGAATGAGCAGTTCTTC
TRBD2	TRBV12-5	16	TRBJ2-7	many	CASGTGTSGGAREQYF	TGTGCTAGTGGTACAGGGACTAGCGGGGGGGCTCGGGAGCAGTACTTC
TRBD1	TRBV6-1	13	TRBJ2-7	-	CASRQGAIKEQYF	TGTGCCAGCCGACAGGGGGCGATTAAGGAGCAGTACTTC
TRBD1	TRBV12-3/TRBV12-4	17	TRBJ2-5	many	CASSLDGQGYYKETQYF	TGTGCCAGCAGTTTAGACGGACAGGGCTACTACAAAGAGACCCAGTACTTC
-	TRBV28	12	TRBJ2-7	many	CASSLHGYEQYF	TGTGCCAGCAGTTTACACGGCTACGAGCAGTACTTC
-	TRBV28	13	TRBJ2-5	-	CASSFAGEETQYF	TGTGCCAGCAGTTTTGCAGGGGAGGAGACCCAGTACTTC
-	TRBV28	11	TRBJ2-5	many	CASGAEETQYF	TGTGCCAGCGGGGCTGAAGAGACCCAGTACTTC
TRBD1	TRBV5-1	15	TRBJ2-2	many	CASSLAGTGLGELFF	TGCGCCAGCAGCTTAGCCGGGACAGGGCTCGGGGAGCTGTTTTTT
-	TRBV7-3	15	TRBJ2-5	many	CASSPIAERGGTQYF	TGTGCCAGCAGCCCAATAGCGGAAAGGGGGGGAACCCAGTACTTC
TRBD1	TRBV25-1	13	TRBJ2-5	many	CASTDRVLGTQYF	TGTGCCAGCACCGACAGGGTTTTAGGGACCCAGTACTTC
TRBD1	TRBV19	15	TRBJ1-5	few	CASSRTGTVNQPQHF	TGTGCCAGTAGTCGTACCGGGACAGTGAATCAGCCCCAGCATTTT